The subject of this entry is one T cell receptor (beta chain). Its antigen has not been determined. No base quality values were provided; no much bigger clone lies one nucleotide off. The immunoSEQ Assay, a bias-controlled multiplex PCR, was used to amplify TCRbeta CDR3 regions from genomic DNA. On the study's bioinformatics: Within the assay, amplification of reference gene primers was used to estimate how many nucleated cells each sample contained. Sequence reads were collapsed and filtered to measure the absolute abundance of every unique TCRbeta CDR3 rearrangement. For each sample, productive Simpson clonality was calculated by taking the square root of Simpson's diversity index across productive rearrangements. This is the immuneACCESS table as TCRdb keeps it, with only in-frame sequences that have V and J called. A part of the clones is gone; compared with another copy, unresolved V genes explain less than half, and the rest is unexplained. That table furnishes V, J and clone size, whereas the DNA furnished D and trimming. Within this sample are under 200,000 clones, with less than 90% of them counted one time only. The ten largest clones capture around 24% of the sample.

The sample originates from a study of blood T cell repertoires in COVID-19 (dated by TCRdb to about 2020). Study-level background: The collaborator samples originated in the United States, Italy and Spain and spanned the acute and convalescent phases of COVID-19. The material from the prospective study consisted of cDNA or gDNA derived from T cells, B-cell-depleted T cells, or PBMCs. Subjects who had been exposed to COVID-19, were actively infected with it, or had recovered from it provided the deeply sampled blood TCRbeta repertoires that made up the dataset. The repertoires were released in a freely available public database intended as a resource for research on the immune response to SARS-CoV-2. The samples were drawn from the first 160 participants of the ongoing ImmuneRACE study and from 1,254 subjects provided by 6 global collaborators. Nearly every sample came with metadata listing a de-identified subject ID, COVID-19 status, age in years and sex. HLA class I and class II types, where available, came from metadata supplied by the sample provider rather than from assay-based typing. General study outcomes and caveats: The quantity of clinical and demographic metadata differed by source and by participant and was supplied without curation.

V is clipped by 0 bases and J by 8 bases, and the sequence between their germline boundaries is 6 bases long. The CDR3 holds 12 amino acids from the cysteine to the phenylalanine. Left in the record is the CDR3 DNA by itself, 36 bases read in frame from the first base. Sequences SGHRS (CDR1) and YFSETQ (CDR2) are obtained from the germline V gene. Whole blood was collected in K2EDTA tubes by collaborating institutions according to the institutions' own protocols. For TCRbeta analysis, collaborators shipped samples as frozen whole blood, isolated PBMCs, or DNA extracted from either of those sample types.

The receptor chain draws on TRBV5-1 and TRBJ1-3; TRBD1 could be the D gene, as 5 bases match. The clonotype comes from a man aged 55 to 70 with acute or convalescent COVID-19. Source material: peripheral blood. DNA sequence: TGCGCCAGCAGCTTGGTAGGGGACACCATATATTTT. This encodes CASSLVGDTIYF.